Below are 13 T cell receptor beta chains sequenced from a single sample in a study of regulatory T cells in long-lasting Graves disease. Both iRepertoire HTBI primers and Arm-PCR of CDR3 regions were used to build the TCR beta libraries. TCRdb independently ran MiXCR on the multiplex PCR reads; one entry per CDR3 protein. The table shows roughly 420,000 distinct CDR3 sequences, with around 17% occurring only once. Time point indicated: newly diagnosed GD, antithyroid drugs for less than 3 months. There was RNA extracted from PBMCs, and the TCR library was made from it. These sequences were also reported in another study, on T cells in Graves' hyperthyroidism and ophthalmopathy.

The starting material was peripheral blood mononuclear cells (PBMCs), obtained at new diagnosis, from a patient treated with antithyroid drugs. Every receptor here comes from a woman aged 18-29 years with Graves disease.

The chain combines TRBV12-3 or TRBV12-4 with TRBJ2-3; no clear D gene. V was trimmed by 3 bases and J by 2 bases, leaving 9 bases between them. The CDR3 contains 14 residues. In nucleotides, the CDR3 is TGTGCCAGCAGTTTTGACTCTAACACAGATACGCAGTATTTT. This encodes CASSFDSNTDTQYF.

This clonotype was recorded a few times. The chain uses TRBV9 and TRBJ2-1; D not certain. V shed 0 bases and J shed 0 bases, with 7 bases lying between them. CDR1 and CDR2 from the germline V gene are SGDLS and YYNGEE. The CDR3 runs to 15 residues. The CDR3 loop reads CASSVVGTSYNEQFF. CDR3 nucleotide sequence: TGTGCCAGCAGCGTAGTAGGTACCTCCTACAATGAGCAGTTCTTC.

This clonotype was counted only a few times. The chain uses TRBV5-1 and TRBJ2-3; the D gene is possibly TRBD1 (5 bases). The CDR3 contains 16 residues. Germline values: CDR1 SGHRS, CDR2 YFSETQ. V shed 4 bases and J shed 0 bases, with 15 bases lying between them. The CDR3 nucleotides read TGCGCCAGCAGCACCGACAGTGACTCTAGCACAGATACGCAGTATTTT. It is translated as CASSTDSDSSTDTQYF.

This clonotype was observed at least ten times. The V call is TRBV27, the J call TRBJ2-1, with 10 bases aligning to TRBD2. This CDR3 has 13 residues. The V gene end was trimmed by 8 bases and the J gene end by 8 bases; junction bases not matched to a gene: 6. CDR1 MNHEY and CDR2 SMNVEV come from the germline V gene (reference sequence). CDR3 DNA: TGTGCCAGCCGGGGGCTAGCGGGAGATGAGCAGTTCTTC. Translating it yields CASRGLAGDEQFF.

Ten or more counts support this clonotype. This sequence joins TRBV20-1 and TRBJ2-3; TRBD1 aligns across 7 bases. The CDR3 loop spans 16 amino acids. Germline lookup yields CDR1 DFQATT and CDR2 SNEGSKA (reference sequence). Trimming removed 3 bases from V and 0 bases from J; junction bases left unmatched: 9. This CDR3 is CSASALRGLSTDTQYF. DNA of the CDR3: TGCAGTGCTAGCGCGCTAAGGGGGCTCAGCACAGATACGCAGTATTTT.

The sample holds a few counts of this clonotype. DNA for the CDR3: TGTGCCAGCAGCTTAAGACAGGGGGAAAAACTGTTTTTT. Translated: CASSLRQGEKLFF. V is TRBV11-2 and J is TRBJ1-4; the match to TRBD1 covers 8 bases. This CDR3 has 13 amino acids. Germline CDR1 SGHAT, CDR2 FQNNGV. V was clipped by 2 bases and J by 8 bases; unmatched bases: 1.

At least ten counts were recorded for this clonotype. The CDR3 loop reads CASSQGGPTTMNTEAFF. The CDR3 DNA is TGCGCCAGCAGCCAAGGGGGGCCAACTACGATGAACACTGAAGCTTTCTTT. The chain combines TRBV4-1 with TRBJ1-1; a weak D match, TRBD1 (6 bases). The germline V gene encodes CDR1 MGHRA and CDR2 YSYEKL. This CDR3 is built from 17 residues. V was pared by 1 base and J by 0 bases, with 15 bases between.

This clonotype was counted a few times. The rearrangement joins TRBV29-1 to TRBJ2-2; 10 positions match TRBD1. The germline gives CDR1 SQVTM, CDR2 ANQGSEA. This CDR3 is built from 17 residues. Losses at the gene ends were 8 bases for V and 2 bases for J; bases not matched to a gene: 14. The CDR3, as DNA: TGCAGCACCTACGCTTCCGGACAGGGGGTAAACACCGGGGAGCTGTTTTTT. This gives the protein CSTYASGQGVNTGELFF.

This chain joins TRBV7-9 and TRBJ2-3; D remains unclear. Germline CDR1 SEHNR, CDR2 FQNEAQ (reference sequence). This CDR3 contains 13 residues. V gave up 5 bases and J gave up 6 bases, with 12 bases separating them. The CDR3 loop reads CASSPSGPDTQYF. In DNA, the CDR3 is TGTGCCAGCAGCCCCTCCGGACCCGATACGCAGTATTTT.

The chain joins TRBV7-3 to TRBJ2-2; either TRBD1 or TRBD2 may supply D (5 bases each). The CDR3 spans 14 residues. Germline V CDR1 and CDR2: SGHTA, FQGTGA. V was pared by 4 bases and J by 2 bases, with 8 bases between. Written as DNA, the CDR3 is TGTGCCAGCAGCTCGGGACCAAACACCGGGGAGCTGTTTTTT. Translation gives CASSSGPNTGELFF.

With regard to this clonotype: The CDR3 end shows no conserved phenylalanine or tryptophan, and so a read error is likely. The chain recombines TRBV20-1 with TRBJ2-7, with 10 bases matching TRBD2. V was pared by 5 bases and J by 3 bases, with 13 bases of the junction left unmatched. This CDR3 is built from 16 residues. In germline, CDR1 is DFQATT, CDR2 SNEGSKA (reference sequence). CDR3 bases: TGCAGTGCTGGATCCCGGACTAGCGGCCGACTCTACGAGCAGTACCTC. It encodes CSAGSRTSGRLYEQYL.

This chain connects TRBV7-9 to TRBJ2-1; D is perhaps TRBD1 or TRBD2 (5 bases each). Trimming cost V 5 bases and J 5 bases, with 16 bases left between them. CDR3 length equals 15 residues. CDR1 is SEHNR and CDR2 is FQNEAQ in the germline V gene (reference sequence). The CDR3: CASSRRTLGDNEQFF. CDR3 sequence (DNA): TGTGCCAGCAGCCGCAGGACTCTGGGGGACAATGAGCAGTTCTTC.

This clonotype was detected only a few times. The rearrangement links TRBV20-1 to TRBJ2-3, with D uncertain. Trimming stripped 6 bases from V and 0 bases from J, with 13 bases between. The CDR3 covers 14 residues. The V gene's germline CDR1 is DFQATT and CDR2 SNEGSKA (reference sequence). Here the CDR3 reads CSAPQSSSTDTQYF. The CDR3 DNA is TGCAGTGCACCACAGTCTTCTAGCACAGATACGCAGTATTTT.